This T cell receptor beta chain was captured by sequencing in a study of cytomegalovirus exposure and HLA in healthy donors. As regards this clone: Its antigen is currently unknown.

This PCR relied on a set of 60 Vbeta primers and 13 Jbeta primers. TCRdb's table, derived via immunoSEQ multiplex PCR, lists solely in-frame clones and lacks some. This table holds over 110,000 clones, around 78% found once. Germline CDR1 reads MNHEY; CDR2 reads SVGAGI. The CDR3 has 13 amino acids. Between the trimmed V and J ends, which lost 7 bases and 11 bases, there was a span of 15 bases. Whole-study results and caveats: An analysis done earlier found most TCR beta V segments productive about 87% or about 30% of the time.

The chain has TRBV6-5 and TRBJ1-6, with a weak D call TRBD1 (6 bases). The sample was PBMCs. The TCR was taken from a woman under 30 in good health and CMV-seropositive. The CDR3: CASNQQGNPPLHF. CDR3 in DNA: TGTGCCAGCAACCAACAGGGAAATCCACCCCTCCACTTT.